These 18 T cell receptor beta chains came from one sample sequenced in a study of control samples from healthy donors and cancer patients. Produced via immunoSEQ multiplex PCR; TCRdb's table is partial and in-frame only. The sample lists about 80,000 clones; 89% were seen once. Sequencing was performed on blood. These receptor sequences come from a man between 50 and 59 years old in good health.

Here the CDR3 DNA reads TGTGCCAGCAGCCAAGCGGGACCGAGGGGTTACGAGCAGTACTTC. Its translation is CASSQAGPRGYEQYF. J is TRBJ2-7 and V is TRBV3-1 (or the pseudogene TRBV3-2); D tentatively reads TRBD1 or TRBD2 (5 bases each). The CDR3 loop spans 15 amino acids. CDR1 and CDR2 (germline): LGHDT, YNNKEL (reference sequence). Trimming removed 1 base at V and 4 bases at J, with 14 bases between.

This chain connects TRBV12-3 or TRBV12-4 to TRBJ1-4; 8 positions match TRBD1. J was trimmed by 8 bases and V by 7 bases; bases with no gene match: 6. CDR3 length equals 13 residues. CDR3 sequence reads: CASKGQGTEKLFF. The CDR3 DNA follows: TGTGCCAGCAAAGGACAGGGTACCGAAAAACTGTTTTTT.

This sequence joins TRBV5-5 and TRBJ1-4; no reliable D call. The germline CDR1 and CDR2 sequences are SGHKS and YYEKEE (reference sequence). The CDR3 runs 13 residues. Trimming removed 4 bases from V and 8 bases from J, with 12 bases in between. DNA of the CDR3: TGTGCCAGCAGCGGACGCCTCTTCGAAAAACTGTTTTTT. This encodes CASSGRLFEKLFF.

The chain combines TRBV9 with TRBJ1-3, with D hard to call. The CDR3 has 15 amino acids. V lost 8 bases to trimming and J lost 0 bases, with 15 bases between them. Germline lookup yields CDR1 SGDLS and CDR2 YYNGEE. CDR3 nucleotides: TGTGCCAGTAGTCAAGGACTCGCCTCTGGAAACACCATATATTTT. Residues: CASSQGLASGNTIYF. The variable domain in full, with the rest retrieved from reference TRBV9 and TRBJ1-3, is DSGVTQTPKHLITATGQRVTLRCSPRSGDLSVYWYQQSLDQGLQFLIQYYNGEERAKGNILERFSAQQFPDLHSELNLSSLELGDSALYFCASSQGLASGNTIYFGEGSWLTVV.

The chain employs TRBV10-3 and TRBJ1-2; D unclear. The CDR3 length is 13 residues. Germline CDR1 reads ENHRY; CDR2 reads SYGVKD. V dropped 4 bases and J dropped 4 bases, with 10 bases sitting between them. The CDR3 nucleotides are TGTGCCATCAGTGTTGAGTTTTTCTATGGCTACACCTTC. It yields the protein CAISVEFFYGYTF.

The genes are TRBV6-5 and TRBJ2-3; the D is unclear. Looked up from germline, CDR1 is MNHEY and CDR2 is SVGAGI. V lost 7 bases to trimming and J lost 0 bases, with 2 bases between them. This CDR3 is 11 amino acids long. CDR3 DNA: TGTGCCAGCACTAGCACAGATACGCAGTATTTT. This sequence encodes CASTSTDTQYF.

This clone was detected many times. The chain joins TRBV7-9 to TRBJ1-2; TRBD1 is a possible D gene (5 bases). V lost 5 bases, J lost 6 bases, and 22 bases lay in between. The germline CDR1 and CDR2 sequences are SEHNR and FQNEAQ (reference sequence). The CDR3 is 16 residues long. Written as DNA, the CDR3 is TGTGCCAGCAGCGCCCGCGGGGCCAGGATTAAGAATGGCTACACCTTC. This codes for CASSARGARIKNGYTF. The entire variable domain, with the rest obtained from reference TRBV7-9 and TRBJ1-2, is as follows: DTGVSQNPRHKITKRGQNVTFRCDPISEHNRLYWYRQTLGQGPEFLTYFQNEAQLEKSRLLSDRFSAERPKGSFSTLEIQRTEQGDSAMYLCASSARGARIKNGYTFGSGTRLTVV.

To note about this clone: The identical CDR3 is also encoded by other nucleotide sequences in the sample. This chain joins TRBV10-3 and TRBJ2-7, with D unresolved. This CDR3 is 12 amino acids long. Trimming left V 3 bases short and J 3 bases short, with 6 bases between. Germline V CDR1 and CDR2: ENHRY, SYGVKD. CDR3 loop: CAISENSYEQYF. The CDR3, as DNA: TGTGCCATCAGTGAAAACAGCTACGAGCAGTACTTC.

This clone has only a few counts. The chain combines TRBV14 with TRBJ1-1; maybe TRBD1 (5 bases). CDR3 length: 15 amino acids. Germline V gene lookup returns CDR1 SGHDN and CDR2 FVKESK. Trimming took 1 base from V and 4 from J, leaving 13 bases between them. CDR3 bases: TGTGCCAGCAGCCAAGTTGAGGGGTTGAGCACTGAAGCTTTCTTT. It encodes CASSQVEGLSTEAFF.

This clone occurred once. V gene TRBV30 combines with J gene TRBJ2-1; D is undetermined. Germline values: CDR1 GTSNPN, CDR2 SVGIG (reference sequence). This CDR3 is 11 amino acids long. Trimming shortened V by 0 bases and J by 7 bases, and 4 bases separated the two germline ends. This CDR3 is CAWSVRNEQFF. Written as DNA, the CDR3 is TGTGCCTGGAGTGTACGAAATGAGCAGTTCTTC.

V gene TRBV2 combines with J gene TRBJ2-7, with 7 bases lining up with TRBD1. V lost 4 bases to trimming and J lost 6 bases; unmatched junction nucleotides: 6. Germline CDR1 is SNHLY and CDR2 is FYNNEI. CDR3 length: 13 amino acids. DNA of the CDR3: TGTGCCAGCAGTGCTACAGGGGCTGCCGAGCAGTACTTC. It encodes CASSATGAAEQYF.

V and J are TRBV6-5 and TRBJ2-2; 10 bases are shared with TRBD1. With V trimmed by 6 bases and J by 5 bases, 6 bases remained unmatched. From germline, CDR1 is MNHEY and CDR2 SVGAGI. CDR3 size: 15 residues. The CDR3 loop is CASRHGTGETGELFF. The CDR3 nucleotides are TGTGCCAGCAGGCACGGGACAGGGGAGACCGGGGAGCTGTTTTTT.

This clone has more than one count but fewer than ten. The V call is TRBV27, the J call TRBJ2-5; 10 nucleotides align to TRBD2. The CDR3 is 17 amino acids. Germline V lookup: CDR1 MNHEY, CDR2 SMNVEV (reference sequence). Trimming took 5 bases from V and 5 from J; bases not matched to a gene: 14. CDR3 bases: TGTGCCAGCAGTGTCCCTGCCGGGACTAGCGTCTCGGAGACCCAGTACTTC. It encodes CASSVPAGTSVSETQYF.

The rearrangement uses TRBV12-3 or TRBV12-4 and TRBJ2-5; D is unclear. Trimming stripped 2 bases from V and 4 bases from J, with 8 bases between. The length of the CDR3 is 13 residues. Here the CDR3 DNA reads TGTGCCAGCAGTTTAATCCCCCGAGAGACCCAGTACTTC. Protein product: CASSLIPRETQYF.

This clone has just a few counts. J is TRBJ1-3 and V is TRBV7-9; a weak D match, TRBD1 (5 bases). V lost 5 bases, J lost 3 bases, and 8 bases lay in between. Looked up from germline, CDR1 is SEHNR and CDR2 is FQNEAQ (reference sequence). This CDR3 spans 13 amino acids. The chain's CDR3 is CASSQGNGNTIYF. Written as DNA, the CDR3 is TGTGCCAGCAGCCAGGGAAATGGAAACACCATATATTTT.

The chain joins TRBV12-3 or TRBV12-4 to TRBJ1-1, with D unresolved. This CDR3 is 12 amino acids long. The V and J ends lost 3 bases and 1 base respectively, with 3 bases between them. Here the CDR3 DNA reads TGTGCCAGCAGTTTGGGGAACACTGAAGCTTTCTTT. It specifies CASSLGNTEAFF.

CDR3 loop: CASSLADRIHNEQFF. CDR3 DNA sequence: TGCGCCAGCAGCTTGGCGGACAGGATACACAATGAGCAGTTCTTC. This chain joins TRBV5-1 and TRBJ2-1, with 7 bases lining up with TRBD1. J lost 5 bases, V lost 0 bases, and 5 bases had no gene match. Germline values: CDR1 SGHRS, CDR2 YFSETQ. This CDR3 contains 15 residues.

DNA of the CDR3: TGTGCCAGCAGCGTAGAGGGCACCGGGGAGCTGTTTTTT. Translating gives CASSVEGTGELFF. The V call is TRBV9, the J call TRBJ2-2; D gene uncertain. This CDR3 contains 13 residues. V was trimmed by 0 bases and J by 4 bases, leaving 4 bases between them. Germline V gene data show CDR1 as SGDLS and CDR2 as YYNGEE.